This T cell receptor (beta chain) was captured by sequencing in a study of cytomegalovirus exposure and HLA in healthy donors. In the case of this clone: What it binds is unknown.

The study's findings and limits: Information on immune exposure was restricted to one variable (CMV serostatus). TRBV6-2, TRBV6-3 and some other V segments were excluded as indistinguishable.

The CDR3 covers 17 residues. From germline, CDR1 is LNHNV and CDR2 YYDKDF (reference sequence). Trimming at V came to 4 bases and at J to 2 bases, leaving 11 bases not matched to a gene. PCR used 60 Vbeta primers and 13 Jbeta primers. TCRdb's copy holds only in-frame clones and misses some; the assay was immunoSEQ multiplex PCR. Among roughly 200,000 clones listed, around 88% were seen once. The J gene is TRBJ2-7, the V gene TRBV15, with 10 bases lining up with TRBD1. The receptor was derived from a man aged 35 to 55 in good health and CMV-seropositive. Sequencing was performed on PBMCs. The CDR3 region has the DNA TGTGCCACCAGCACCCCCTCCGCCGGGACAGGGGCCTACGAGCAGTACTTC. Residues: CATSTPSAGTGAYEQYF.